This record concerns one T cell receptor beta chain sequence. The target antigen is unknown. Produced via immunoSEQ multiplex PCR; TCRdb's table is partial and in-frame only. Here the sample spans 180,000 or so clones, roughly 94% being singletons. This entry comes from a study of T cell responses to AZD1222 COVID-19 vaccine. Study background: Second doses that came at about 4 or about 12 weeks were put together.

This CDR3 is built from 14 residues. Germline assignment: CDR1 MGHDK and CDR2 SYGVNS. V lost 5 bases and J lost 3, with 13 bases in between. Study-level points and caveats: Donors were mostly white British, more females; clonal diversity possibly underestimated. Regions left unmutated in variants are reportedly the target of nearly half of spike-specific TCRs. Spike-specific TCR breadth rose after two AZD1222 doses, and depth rose as well.

V and J are TRBV25-1 and TRBJ1-2; no clear D gene. The starting material was peripheral blood, obtained on day 0 of AZD1222 vaccination. The sequence was obtained from an adult in good health. The CDR3 loop is CASSPAARDYGYTF. In DNA form, the CDR3 reads TGTGCCAGCAGTCCGGCGGCGCGGGACTATGGCTACACCTTC.